This T cell receptor beta chain was observed in a study of blood T cells in healthy people across ages. Germline CDR1 DFQATT, CDR2 SNEGSKA (reference sequence). This CDR3 spans 16 amino acids. Healthy Caucasian individuals from Russia aged about 6 to 90 served as donors. Notes on the study in general: Estimated diversity across one million T cells was deemed an underestimate.

A second PCR, run for about 6 to 11 cycles, used a sample-barcoded 5' primer plus a J-beta primer mix. Via MiXCR, TCRdb re-called the 5' RACE reads, giving one row per CDR3 protein. The sample has 1.5 million to 2 million distinct CDR3 sequences; 49% are singletons. Concerning this clonotype: Its target is not known.

The sequenced sample consisted of blood. V is TRBV20-1 and J is TRBJ2-4; 8 bases line up with TRBD1. The DNA end is more similar to TRBJ2-7, so the J call may be wrong. This sequence originates from a woman in her forties in good health. The CDR3 DNA reads as TGCAGTGCTAGAACTTTCGGACAGGGACTCGGGTACGAGCAGTACTTC. This sequence encodes CSARTFGQGLGYEQYF.